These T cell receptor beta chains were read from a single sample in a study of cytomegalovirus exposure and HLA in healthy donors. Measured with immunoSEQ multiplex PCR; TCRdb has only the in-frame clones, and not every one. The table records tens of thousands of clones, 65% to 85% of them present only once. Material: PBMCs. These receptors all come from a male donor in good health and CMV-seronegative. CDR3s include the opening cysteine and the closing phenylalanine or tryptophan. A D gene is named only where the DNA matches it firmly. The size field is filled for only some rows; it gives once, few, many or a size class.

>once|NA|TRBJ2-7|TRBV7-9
CASSPMSGEQYF
TGTGCCAGCAGCCCTATGAGCGGCGAGCAGTACTTC
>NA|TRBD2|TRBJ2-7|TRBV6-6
CASSRLAYEQYF
TGTGCCAGCAGCCGACTAGCTTACGAGCAGTACTTC
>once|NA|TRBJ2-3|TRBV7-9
CASSLVASSDTQYF
TGTGCCAGCAGCTTAGTGGCTAGCAGCGATACGCAGTATTTT
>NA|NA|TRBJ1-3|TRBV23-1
CASSQSVDSRNTIYF
TGCGCCAGCAGTCAATCCGTGGACAGTCGAAACACCATATATTTT
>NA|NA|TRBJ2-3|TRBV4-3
CASSPSGGRSTDTQYF
TGCGCCAGCAGCCCAAGCGGCGGGCGGAGCACAGATACGCAGTATTTT
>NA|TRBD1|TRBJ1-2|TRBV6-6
CASSSYVGQDYGYTF
TGTGCCAGCAGCTCTTATGTCGGACAGGACTATGGCTACACCTTC
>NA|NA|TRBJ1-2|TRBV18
CASSPTGPNYGYTF
TGTGCCAGCTCACCTACAGGGCCGAACTATGGCTACACCTTC
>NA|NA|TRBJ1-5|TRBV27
CASSSLEGLGNQPQHF
TGTGCCAGCAGTTCCCTAGAAGGACTAGGCAATCAGCCCCAGCATTTT
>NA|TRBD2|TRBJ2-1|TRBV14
CASSQPGLAVLKQFF
TGTGCCAGCAGCCAACCCGGACTAGCGGTGCTGAAGCAGTTCTTC
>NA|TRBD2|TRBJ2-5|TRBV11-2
CASSPGGYRGRGKTQYF
TGTGCCAGCAGCCCAGGCGGATATCGAGGGAGGGGAAAGACCCAGTACTTC
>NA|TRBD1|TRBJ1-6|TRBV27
CASSHRQGVNSPLHF
TGTGCCAGCAGTCACCGACAGGGGGTGAATTCACCCCTCCACTTT
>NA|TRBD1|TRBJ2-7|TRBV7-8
CASSPPRDRAFF
TGTGCCAGCAGCCCACCCCGGGACAGGGCATTCTTC
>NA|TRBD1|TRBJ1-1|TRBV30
CAWSFWDRGLSEAFF
TGTGCCTGGAGTTTTTGGGACAGGGGGCTTTCTGAAGCTTTCTTT
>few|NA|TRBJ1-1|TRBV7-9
CASSLGLGGEAFF
TGTGCCAGCAGCTTAGGGCTGGGGGGTGAAGCTTTCTTT
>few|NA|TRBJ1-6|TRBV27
CASSFTAGIGSPLHF
TGTGCCAGCAGTTTTACCGCGGGGATTGGATCACCCCTCCACTTT
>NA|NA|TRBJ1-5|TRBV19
CASNVALGNQPQHF
TGTGCCAGCAATGTGGCCCTGGGCAATCAGCCCCAGCATTTT
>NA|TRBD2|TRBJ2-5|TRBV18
CASSPPFPRLAGGRETQYF
TGTGCCAGCTCACCACCATTCCCCCGACTAGCGGGGGGGCGCGAGACCCAGTACTTC
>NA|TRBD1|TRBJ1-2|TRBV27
CASSFGQGYGYTF
TGTGCCAGCAGTTTCGGACAGGGCTATGGCTACACCTTC
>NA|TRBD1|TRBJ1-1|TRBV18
CASSLGTGSSTEAFF
TGTGCCAGCTCCCTCGGGACAGGGTCGAGCACTGAAGCTTTCTTT
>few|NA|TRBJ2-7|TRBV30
CAWTDTYEQYF
TGTGCCTGGACAGACACCTACGAGCAGTACTTC
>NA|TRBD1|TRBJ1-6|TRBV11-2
CASSATGGDYNSPLHF
TGTGCCAGCAGCGCAACAGGGGGCGACTATAATTCACCCCTCCACTTT
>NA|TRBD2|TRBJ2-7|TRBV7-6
CASSLAGEGHEQYF
TGTGCCAGCAGCTTAGCGGGGGAGGGGCACGAGCAGTACTTC
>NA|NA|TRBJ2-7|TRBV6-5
CASTGEAYEQYF
TGTGCCAGCACCGGGGAGGCCTACGAGCAGTACTTC
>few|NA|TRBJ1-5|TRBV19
CASNYPTQPQHF
TGTGCCAGTAATTATCCGACACAGCCCCAGCATTTT
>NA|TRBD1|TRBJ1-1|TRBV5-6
CASSYPNRGTEAFF
TGTGCCAGCAGCTACCCCAACAGGGGGACTGAAGCTTTCTTT
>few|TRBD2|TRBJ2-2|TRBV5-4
CASSPGLAVGELFF
TGTGCCAGCAGCCCGGGACTAGCGGTCGGGGAGCTGTTTTTT
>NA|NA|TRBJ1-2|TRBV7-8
CASSLGGTYGYTF
TGTGCCAGCAGCTTGGGTGGGACTTACGGCTACACCTTC
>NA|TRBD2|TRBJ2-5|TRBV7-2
CASSLEVLAGVTQYF
TGTGCCAGCAGCTTAGAGGTGCTAGCGGGAGTTACCCAGTACTTC
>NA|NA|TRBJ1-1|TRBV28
CASSLGGFTEAFF
TGTGCCAGCAGTTTGGGGGGTTTCACTGAAGCTTTCTTT
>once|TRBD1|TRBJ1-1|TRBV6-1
CASSEEGTGALEAFF
TGTGCCAGCAGTGAAGAGGGGACAGGGGCCCTTGAAGCTTTCTTT
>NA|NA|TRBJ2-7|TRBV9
CASGVEGRSYEQYF
TGTGCCAGCGGCGTTGAAGGGAGGTCCTACGAGCAGTACTTC
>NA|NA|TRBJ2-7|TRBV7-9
CASSLRVYRVYEQYF
TGTGCCAGCAGCTTAAGGGTCTACAGGGTCTACGAGCAGTACTTC
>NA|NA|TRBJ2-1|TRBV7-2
CASSLSALTLNEQFF
TGTGCCAGCAGCTTATCTGCGCTCACCCTCAATGAGCAGTTCTTC
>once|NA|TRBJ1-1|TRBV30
CAWSLYQGAWEAFF
TGTGCCTGGAGCCTGTATCAGGGCGCTTGGGAAGCTTTCTTT
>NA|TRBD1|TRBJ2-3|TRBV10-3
CAIRGGQGSTDTQYF
TGTGCCATCAGGGGCGGACAGGGTAGCACAGATACGCAGTATTTT
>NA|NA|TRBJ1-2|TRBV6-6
CASRRGPPTDYGYTF
TGTGCCAGCAGGCGCGGTCCCCCGACGGACTATGGCTACACCTTC
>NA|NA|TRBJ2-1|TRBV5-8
CASSFSGPARGQFF
TGTGCCAGCAGCTTTTCGGGCCCTGCTCGGGGGCAGTTCTTC
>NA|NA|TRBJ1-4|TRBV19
CASSTQGSNEKLFF
TGTGCCAGTAGTACACAGGGATCTAATGAAAAACTGTTTTTT
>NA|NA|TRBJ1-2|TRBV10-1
CASSFQGGEPIYGYTF
TGCGCCAGCAGCTTCCAGGGAGGGGAGCCCATCTATGGCTACACCTTC
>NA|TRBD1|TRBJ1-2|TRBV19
CASSTSTGNYGYTF
TGTGCCAGTAGCACCTCGACAGGGAACTATGGCTACACCTTC
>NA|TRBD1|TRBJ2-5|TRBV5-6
CASSHHRTGEETQYF
TGTGCCAGCAGCCACCATAGGACAGGGGAAGAGACCCAGTACTTC
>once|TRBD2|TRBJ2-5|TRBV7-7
CASSLDAGGPKTQYF
TGTGCTAGCAGCTTAGATGCGGGGGGGCCAAAGACCCAGTACTTC
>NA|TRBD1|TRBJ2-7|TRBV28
CASRTSGTGNYEQYF
TGTGCCAGCAGAACTTCCGGGACAGGGAACTACGAGCAGTACTTC
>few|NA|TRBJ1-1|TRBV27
CASTPGQTLARAFF
TGTGCCAGCACCCCAGGACAGACCCTAGCCCGAGCTTTCTTT
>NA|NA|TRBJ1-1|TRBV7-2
CASSPEQNTEAFF
TGTGCCAGCAGCCCCGAACAGAACACTGAAGCTTTCTTT
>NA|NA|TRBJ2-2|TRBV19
CASSIQASSGELFF
TGTGCCAGTAGTATTCAGGCAAGTTCCGGGGAGCTGTTTTTT
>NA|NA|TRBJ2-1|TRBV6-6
CASSYSAVNEQFF
TGTGCCAGCAGTTACTCGGCCGTCAATGAGCAGTTCTTC
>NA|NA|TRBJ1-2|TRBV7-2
CASSSPPYYGYTF
TGTGCCAGCAGCTCCCCCCCCTACTATGGCTACACCTTC
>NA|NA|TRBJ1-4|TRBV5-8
CVSSSSGGANEKLFF
TGTGTCAGCAGCTCCTCTGGCGGGGCTAATGAAAAACTGTTTTTT
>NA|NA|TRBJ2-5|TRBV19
CASSPRLEETQYF
TGTGCCAGTAGTCCCCGACTAGAAGAGACCCAGTACTTC
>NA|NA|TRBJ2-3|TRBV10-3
CAIGRESTDTQYF
TGTGCCATAGGAAGGGAGAGCACAGATACGCAGTATTTT
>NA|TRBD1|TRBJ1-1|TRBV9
CASSPGQGSTEAFF
TGTGCCAGCAGCCCAGGACAGGGGTCCACTGAAGCTTTCTTT
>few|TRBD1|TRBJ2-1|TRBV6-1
CASSEAWDRTYNEQFF
TGTGCCAGCAGTGAGGCCTGGGACAGAACCTACAATGAGCAGTTCTTC
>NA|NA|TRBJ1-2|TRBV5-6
CASSLLTRGGYTF
TGTGCCAGCAGCCTCCTCACGCGCGGTGGCTACACCTTC
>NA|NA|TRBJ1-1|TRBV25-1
CASTGDANTEAFF
TGTGCCAGCACCGGAGACGCGAACACTGAAGCTTTCTTT
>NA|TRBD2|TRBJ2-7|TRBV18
CASSPRLAGAYEQYF
TGTGCCAGCTCACCGAGACTAGCGGGGGCCTACGAGCAGTACTTC
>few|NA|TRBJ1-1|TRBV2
CASSTPRDNLDTEAFF
TGTGCCAGCAGTACTCCCCGGGACAACCTTGACACTGAAGCTTTCTTT
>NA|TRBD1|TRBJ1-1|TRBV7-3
CASSLSPQGDTEAFF
TGTGCCAGCAGCTTAAGCCCACAGGGGGACACTGAAGCTTTCTTT
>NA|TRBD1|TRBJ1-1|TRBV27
CASSLLPGTVNGFF
TGTGCCAGCAGTTTACTGCCTGGGACAGTAAATGGTTTCTTT
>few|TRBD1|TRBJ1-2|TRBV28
CASSSDRADTF
TGTGCCAGCAGTTCGGACAGGGCGGACACCTTC